This T cell receptor beta chain comes out of a study of radiotherapy plus CTLA-4 blockade in lung cancer. TCRdb's table, derived via immunoSEQ multiplex PCR, lists solely in-frame clones and lacks some. Of fewer than 100,000 clones in the sample, roughly 87% are singletons; the top ten hold 0.82%. V was clipped by 0 bases and J by 0 bases, with 5 bases between them. The CDR3 covers 15 residues. Germline V gene data show CDR1 as SGHTA and CDR2 as FQGNSA. V gene TRBV7-2 combines with J gene TRBJ2-2, with D uncertain. The source was peripheral blood, collected from a patient treated with radiotherapy plus ipilimumab. This TCR came from a human donor with non-small cell lung cancer who had stable disease on radiotherapy plus ipilimumab. For the CDR3, the DNA is TGTGCCAGCAGCTTAGCCGGAGCGAACACCGGGGAGCTGTTTTTT. Its translation: CASSLAGANTGELFF.